The 7 T cell receptor beta chains listed next were all sequenced from one sample in a study of CD4 T cells in relation to SARS-CoV-2 and coronaviruses (dated by TCRdb to the early 2020s). The library was built by means of the immunoSEQ multiplex PCR assay. TCRdb limited this immuneACCESS table to in-frame rearrangements with V and J called. A share of clones is missing; checked studies link under half to unresolved V genes, and the rest is unexplained. For this sample there are 25,000 to 35,000 clones; about 75% appear just once. The top ten clones comprise roughly 15% of the sample. Their recognized antigens are unknown. CD4+ T cells from unexposed donors were collected before the COVID-19 pandemic (2011-2018). After around eleven days of culture, CD4+ T cells were isolated with the EasySep CD4+ T cell isolation kit. Sample: CD4+ T cells from PBMCs, cultured in vitro. Receptor source: a human donor in good health.

The J gene is TRBJ2-7, the V gene TRBV7-2; tentatively, D is TRBD1 (6 bases). CDR3 length: 13 residues. CDR1 is SGHTA, CDR2 FQGNSA, per germline. Deletions cut 5 bases from V and 9 bases from J, with 17 bases between. CDR3 amino acids: CASSQALETGQYF. In DNA, the CDR3 is TGTGCCAGCAGCCAGGCCTTAGAGACAGGGCAGTACTTC.

This chain connects TRBV2 to TRBJ1-1, with D tentatively TRBD1 (6 bases). Trimming removed 5 bases at V and 4 bases at J, with 11 bases between. CDR1 is SNHLY and CDR2 is FYNNEI in the germline V gene. This CDR3 has 13 residues. CDR3: CASSLDSSTEAFF. The CDR3 bases are TGTGCCAGCAGTTTGGACAGCAGCACTGAAGCTTTCTTT.

The chain uses TRBV6-2 or TRBV6-3 and TRBJ2-1, with 8 bases identical to TRBD1. The CDR3 sequence is 14 residues long. Trimming took 6 bases from V and 8 from J; bases not matched to a gene: 9. Germline assignment: CDR1 MNHEY and CDR2 SVGEGT. CDR3 in DNA: TGTGCCAGCAGCGACCGACAGGGGTTGGATGAGCAGTTCTTC. This encodes CASSDRQGLDEQFF.

The V call is TRBV24-1, the J call TRBJ2-1, with D possibly called TRBD1 or TRBD2 (7 bases each). The CDR3 is made up of 15 amino acids. From germline, CDR1 is KGHDR and CDR2 SFDVKD. V was cut by 6 bases and J by 4 bases, with 15 bases left in between. The DNA for the CDR3 is TGTGCCACCAGTCAGGGGGGGGATTATTACAATGAGCAGTTCTTC. It specifies CATSQGGDYYNEQFF.

The chain uses TRBV5-1 and TRBJ1-1; D ambiguous. V was pared by 1 base and J by 1 base, with 11 bases between. The CDR3 totals 15 residues. Germline V gives CDR1 SGHRS, CDR2 YFSETQ. CDR3 residues: CASSLLGGQNTEAFF. In DNA form, the CDR3 reads TGCGCCAGCAGCTTGCTGGGCGGCCAGAACACTGAAGCTTTCTTT.

The J gene is TRBJ1-2, the V gene TRBV6-5, with 7 bases lining up with TRBD1. V shed 8 bases and J 8 bases; nucleotides not matched to a gene: 11. The CDR3 is 13 amino acids. CDR1 and CDR2 (germline): MNHEY, SVGAGI. CDR3 DNA sequence: TGTGCCAGCGGATCTGACAGGGACCACGGCTACACCTTC. Translation: CASGSDRDHGYTF.

V usage is TRBV29-1 and J usage is TRBJ1-1, with D perhaps TRBD1 (6 bases). The ends were cut back, 4 bases at V and 1 base at J, with 13 bases in the middle. The length of the CDR3 is 14 residues. Germline CDR1 and CDR2: SQVTM and ANQGSEA. CDR3 region: CSVVGGIGNTEAFF. CDR3 DNA: TGCAGCGTTGTAGGGGGGATTGGGAACACTGAAGCTTTCTTT.